The rows below give T cell receptor beta chains drawn from one sample of a study of shared T cell receptors in the human thymus. Sequenced by immunoSEQ multiplex PCR; TCRdb stores in-frame clones only, minus some. The sample lists approximately 68,000 clones, roughly 96% occurring once. The source material was thymocytes. These receptors came from a human donor. Both conserved end residues are part of each CDR3. The D gene is left open where the match is weak. Not every row has a clone size; where given, it reads once, few, many or a size class.

J gene: TRBJ1-2; clone size: -; D gene: -; V gene: TRBV27; CDR3 DNA: TGTGCCAGCAGTTTATTCGGGGCAGGGAAAATTTATGGCTACACCTTC; CDR3 protein: CASSLFGAGKIYGYTF
J gene: TRBJ2-5; clone size: -; D gene: TRBD2; V gene: TRBV15; CDR3 DNA: TGTGCCACCAGCAGAGATGGTAGCGGGTCTCCGCAAGAGACCCAGTACTTC; CDR3 protein: CATSRDGSGSPQETQYF
J gene: TRBJ2-7; clone size: -; D gene: TRBD1; V gene: TRBV5-1; CDR3 DNA: TGCGCCAGCAGCTTGGGGACAGGGTCTCGGGAGCAGTACTTC; CDR3 protein: CASSLGTGSREQYF
J gene: TRBJ2-3; clone size: -; D gene: TRBD1; V gene: TRBV6-6; CDR3 DNA: TGTGCCAGCAGCCCGCGGACAGGTTCAAGGGATACGCAGTATTTT; CDR3 protein: CASSPRTGSRDTQYF
J gene: TRBJ2-7; clone size: -; D gene: -; V gene: TRBV2; CDR3 DNA: TGTGCCAGCACCACCCCAAGGACTTACGAGCAGTACTTC; CDR3 protein: CASTTPRTYEQYF
J gene: TRBJ1-3; clone size: -; D gene: -; V gene: TRBV9; CDR3 DNA: TGTGCCAGCAGTGAGGGGCCTGGAAACACCATATATTTT; CDR3 protein: CASSEGPGNTIYF
J gene: TRBJ2-7; clone size: -; D gene: TRBD2; V gene: TRBV18; CDR3 DNA: TGTGCCAGCTCACCACCGACTAGCGGGGGACTGTACGAGCAGTACTTC; CDR3 protein: CASSPPTSGGLYEQYF
J gene: TRBJ2-3; clone size: -; D gene: -; V gene: TRBV5-6; CDR3 DNA: TGTGCCAGCATGGGGGGCCCGGATACGCAGTATTTT; CDR3 protein: CASMGGPDTQYF
J gene: TRBJ2-3; clone size: -; D gene: -; V gene: TRBV19; CDR3 DNA: TGTGCCAGTAATGGCAGGGGGGCGACAGATACGCAGTATTTT; CDR3 protein: CASNGRGATDTQYF
J gene: TRBJ2-7; clone size: -; D gene: -; V gene: TRBV28; CDR3 DNA: TGTGCCAGCAGCTTTAACAGGGTAGTACAACCTTACGAGCAGTACTTC; CDR3 protein: CASSFNRVVQPYEQYF
J gene: TRBJ2-7; clone size: -; D gene: -; V gene: TRBV11-2; CDR3 DNA: TGTGCCAGCAGCTTAGATTGTGGCCAACCGAAAAATGACAGGTTCGGTGAGCAGTACTTC; CDR3 protein: CASSLDCGQPKNDRFGEQYF
J gene: TRBJ2-3; clone size: -; D gene: -; V gene: TRBV4-3; CDR3 DNA: TGCGCCAGCAGCCGACGGAGAGGGGCGTACGATACGCAGTATTTT; CDR3 protein: CASSRRRGAYDTQYF
J gene: TRBJ1-1; clone size: -; D gene: -; V gene: TRBV11-1; CDR3 DNA: TGTGCCAGCAGCTTATCTGAAAGACACCAGAGCACTGAAGCTTTCTTT; CDR3 protein: CASSLSERHQSTEAFF
J gene: TRBJ1-5; clone size: once; D gene: -; V gene: TRBV28; CDR3 DNA: TGTGCCAGCAGTTTAAGCGAAGGGTGGGGGGCGAGCGGGAGCAATCAGCCCCAGCATTTT; CDR3 protein: CASSLSEGWGASGSNQPQHF
J gene: TRBJ2-4; clone size: -; D gene: -; V gene: TRBV30; CDR3 DNA: TGTGCCTGGAGTGAGTTAGGCGGGGGCCTCAAAAACATTCAGTACTTC; CDR3 protein: CAWSELGGGLKNIQYF
J gene: TRBJ1-4; clone size: -; D gene: TRBD1; V gene: TRBV6-5; CDR3 DNA: TGTGCCAGCAGCCAGGGACAGCTTAATGAAAAACTGTTTTTT; CDR3 protein: CASSQGQLNEKLFF
J gene: TRBJ2-2; clone size: -; D gene: -; V gene: TRBV4-3; CDR3 DNA: TGCGCCAGCAGCCAAGAGAATGGTGGGCGGGGAACCGGGGAGCTGTTTTTT; CDR3 protein: CASSQENGGRGTGELFF
J gene: TRBJ2-3; clone size: -; D gene: TRBD2; V gene: TRBV11-2; CDR3 DNA: TGTGCCAGCACTCAGACTAGCGGGGGGGCCGTCGTCACAGATACGCAGTATTTT; CDR3 protein: CASTQTSGGAVVTDTQYF
J gene: TRBJ2-2; clone size: -; D gene: TRBD1; V gene: TRBV7-9; CDR3 DNA: TGTGCCAGCAACCTTGGGCGCGGGACAGGGGATCCCGGGGAGCTGTTTTTT; CDR3 protein: CASNLGRGTGDPGELFF
J gene: TRBJ2-1; clone size: -; D gene: -; V gene: TRBV6-5; CDR3 DNA: TGTGCCAGCTCCTGCCCCCGAAGGGACAATGAGCAGTTCTTC; CDR3 protein: CASSCPRRDNEQFF
J gene: TRBJ1-5; clone size: -; D gene: -; V gene: TRBV19; CDR3 DNA: TGTGCCAGTAGTATGGCTACAGGGAGTCAGCCCCAGCATTTT; CDR3 protein: CASSMATGSQPQHF
J gene: TRBJ2-1; clone size: once; D gene: -; V gene: TRBV15; CDR3 DNA: TGTGCCACCAGCAGAAAAGAGGGGGGCTACAATGAGCAGTTCTTC; CDR3 protein: CATSRKEGGYNEQFF
J gene: TRBJ2-3; clone size: -; D gene: -; V gene: TRBV9; CDR3 DNA: TGTGCCAGCAGCGTGGGTTTAGGTGATACGCAGTATTTT; CDR3 protein: CASSVGLGDTQYF
J gene: TRBJ1-1; clone size: once; D gene: -; V gene: TRBV5-6; CDR3 DNA: TGTGCCAGCAGCTCACCGGGACGGAGAAAGAACACTGAAGCTTTCTTT; CDR3 protein: CASSSPGRRKNTEAFF
J gene: TRBJ2-1; clone size: -; D gene: -; V gene: TRBV2; CDR3 DNA: TGTGCCAGCTTATCGGGGGAGAGGTGTGAGCAGTTCTTC; CDR3 protein: CASLSGERCEQFF
J gene: TRBJ1-1; clone size: once; D gene: -; V gene: TRBV5-4; CDR3 DNA: TGTGCCAGCACCTCTTCCGGGAACTACAGGGTCCCGAACACTGAAGCTTTCTTT; CDR3 protein: CASTSSGNYRVPNTEAFF
J gene: TRBJ2-5; clone size: -; D gene: -; V gene: TRBV7-2; CDR3 DNA: TGTGCCAGCAGCTTAGAGACCCAGTACTTC; CDR3 protein: CASSLETQYF
J gene: TRBJ2-1; clone size: -; D gene: TRBD1; V gene: TRBV9; CDR3 DNA: TGTGCCAGCAGCCCAACAGGGGACGGGTACAATGAGCAGTTCTTC; CDR3 protein: CASSPTGDGYNEQFF
J gene: TRBJ2-2; clone size: -; D gene: -; V gene: TRBV21-1; CDR3 DNA: TGTGCCAGCAGCATTCAACAAGGACAGGGATGGGACACCGGGGAGCTGTTTTTT; CDR3 protein: CASSIQQGQGWDTGELFF
J gene: TRBJ1-1; clone size: -; D gene: -; V gene: TRBV6-4; CDR3 DNA: TGTGCCAGCAGTGACTCGGAGTTCCGGGGTTCGGACACTGAAGCTTTCTTT; CDR3 protein: CASSDSEFRGSDTEAFF
J gene: TRBJ2-1; clone size: -; D gene: -; V gene: TRBV5-6; CDR3 DNA: TGTGCCAGCAGCTTGGATCGCGACAGCAAATACAATGAGCAGTTCTTC; CDR3 protein: CASSLDRDSKYNEQFF
J gene: TRBJ2-7; clone size: -; D gene: TRBD1; V gene: TRBV7-9; CDR3 DNA: TGTGCCAGCAGCTTTAGTTCCGGGACAGGGTTCTACGAGCAGTACTTC; CDR3 protein: CASSFSSGTGFYEQYF
J gene: TRBJ2-7; clone size: -; D gene: TRBD2; V gene: TRBV2; CDR3 DNA: TGTGCCAGCAGTGAGGCGGGGGGGCTCTACGAGCAGTACTTC; CDR3 protein: CASSEAGGLYEQYF
J gene: TRBJ2-1; clone size: -; D gene: TRBD2; V gene: TRBV9; CDR3 DNA: TGTGCCAGCAGCGTAACTAGCGGGGGGGCCATTACTTATAATGAGCAGTTCTTC; CDR3 protein: CASSVTSGGAITYNEQFF
J gene: TRBJ1-1; clone size: -; D gene: TRBD1; V gene: TRBV30; CDR3 DNA: TGTGCCTGGGATAGACAGGGCGGAACTGAAGCTTTCTTT; CDR3 protein: CAWDRQGGTEAFF
J gene: TRBJ2-3; clone size: -; D gene: TRBD2; V gene: TRBV15; CDR3 DNA: TGTGCCACCAGACGGGGACTAGCGGGGGGGCCCGCGACAGATACGCAGTATTTT; CDR3 protein: CATRRGLAGGPATDTQYF
J gene: TRBJ1-1; clone size: -; D gene: -; V gene: TRBV19; CDR3 DNA: TGTGCCAGTACCCTGCAACACCGATCGAACACTGAAGCTTTCTTT; CDR3 protein: CASTLQHRSNTEAFF
J gene: TRBJ2-1; clone size: -; D gene: TRBD1; V gene: TRBV11-2; CDR3 DNA: TGTGCCAGCAGCTTATCCCCAGACAGGGGGCAGTTCTTC; CDR3 protein: CASSLSPDRGQFF
J gene: TRBJ2-1; clone size: -; D gene: TRBD2; V gene: TRBV11-2; CDR3 DNA: TGTGCCAGCAGCTTTATTAGCGGGACGGGTGAGTTCTTC; CDR3 protein: CASSFISGTGEFF
J gene: TRBJ2-3; clone size: -; D gene: TRBD2; V gene: TRBV6-4; CDR3 DNA: TGTGCCAGCAGTCTAACTAGCGGGGGGCGACTCTCCCCAGATACGCAGTATTTT; CDR3 protein: CASSLTSGGRLSPDTQYF